This TCR beta chain was identified in a study of a mutant IDH1 vaccine in newly diagnosed glioma. V was shortened by 0 bases and J by 0 bases, with 9 bases between the two germline ends. The germline V gene has CDR1 MNHEY and CDR2 SVGAGI. The CDR3 totals 16 residues. Data came from immunoSEQ multiplex PCR; TCRdb stores just in-frame clones and leaves some out. The sample consists of tens of thousands of clones, roughly four fifths of them appearing once. Note on this clone: The antigen is not known.

The time point is: week 47, end of study. The vaccine gave 300 ug of a 20-mer mutant IDH1 peptide subcutaneously per dose. The clonotype originates from a man aged 25 to 40 with glioma. The specimen comprised PBMCs, sampled from a glioma patient whose treatment included an IDH1 peptide vaccine. This chain joins TRBV6-5 and TRBJ1-3; D is ambiguous. The CDR3 bases are TGTGCCAGCAGTTACTCTGGTACGGACTCTGGAAACACCATATATTTT. Encoded protein: CASSYSGTDSGNTIYF.